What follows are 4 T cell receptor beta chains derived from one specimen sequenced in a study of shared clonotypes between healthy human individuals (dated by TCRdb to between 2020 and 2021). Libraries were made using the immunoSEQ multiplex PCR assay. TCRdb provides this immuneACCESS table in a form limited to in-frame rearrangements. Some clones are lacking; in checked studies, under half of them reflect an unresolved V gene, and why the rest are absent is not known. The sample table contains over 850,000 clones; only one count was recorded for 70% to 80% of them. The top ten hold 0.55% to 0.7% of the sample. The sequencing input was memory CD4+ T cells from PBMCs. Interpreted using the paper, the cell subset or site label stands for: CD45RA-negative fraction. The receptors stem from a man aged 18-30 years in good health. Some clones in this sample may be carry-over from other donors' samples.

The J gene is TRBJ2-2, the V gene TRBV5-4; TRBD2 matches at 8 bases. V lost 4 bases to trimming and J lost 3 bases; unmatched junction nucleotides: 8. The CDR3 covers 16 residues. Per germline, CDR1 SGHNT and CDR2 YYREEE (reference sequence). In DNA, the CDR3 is TGTGCCAGCAGCCCGCAAGCCGGGGGGGACACCGGGGAGCTGTTTTTT. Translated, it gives CASSPQAGGDTGELFF. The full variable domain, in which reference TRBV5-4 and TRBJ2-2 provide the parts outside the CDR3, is ETGVTQSPTHLIKTRGQQVTLRCSSQSGHNTVSWYQQALGQGPQFIFQYYREEENGRGNFPPRFSGLQFPNYSSELNVNALELDDSALYLCASSPQAGGDTGELFFGEGSRLTVL.

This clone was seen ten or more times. CDR3 residues: CASRQSGTSVVADTQYF. The CDR3 bases are TGTGCCAGCAGACAATCCGGGACCAGCGTCGTGGCAGATACGCAGTATTTT. The chain uses TRBV7-2 and TRBJ2-3; D possibly uses TRBD1 or TRBD2 (5 bases each). Trimming cost V 6 bases and J 4 bases, with 23 bases left between them. This CDR3 contains 17 residues. Germline values: CDR1 SGHTA, CDR2 FQGNSA.

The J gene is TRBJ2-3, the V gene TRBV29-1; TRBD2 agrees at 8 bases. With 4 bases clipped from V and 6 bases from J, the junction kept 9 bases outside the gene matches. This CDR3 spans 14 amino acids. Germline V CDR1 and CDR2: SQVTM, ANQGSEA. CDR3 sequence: CSVVPGLAPDTQYF. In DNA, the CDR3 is TGCAGCGTTGTTCCCGGACTAGCACCGGATACGCAGTATTTT.

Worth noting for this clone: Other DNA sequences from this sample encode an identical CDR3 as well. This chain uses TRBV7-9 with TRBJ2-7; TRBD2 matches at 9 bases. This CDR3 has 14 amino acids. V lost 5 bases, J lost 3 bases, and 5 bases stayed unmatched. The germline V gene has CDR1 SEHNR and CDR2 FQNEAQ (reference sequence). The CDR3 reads CASSPLAGGYEQYF. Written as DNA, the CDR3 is TGTGCCAGCAGCCCACTAGCGGGCGGCTACGAGCAGTACTTC.